Below, 8 T cell receptor beta chains from the same sample are listed, as sequenced in a study of blood T cells in healthy people across ages. Combining a sample-barcoded 5' primer with a J-beta primer mix, a second PCR ran for roughly 7 to 12 cycles. TCRdb analysed the 5' RACE reads with MiXCR anew, one entry per CDR3 protein. The sample contains about 1.1 million distinct CDR3 sequences, 35% to 40% of which appear only once. Sequenced input: blood. These receptors all come from a man younger than 35 in good health.

The rearrangement uses TRBV30 and TRBJ1-4; D is uncertain. V was cut by 4 bases and J by 6 bases, with 18 bases left in between. CDR3 length: 15 amino acids. Per germline, CDR1 GTSNPN and CDR2 SVGIG (reference sequence). The CDR3 nucleotides read TGTGCCTGGACTTACCTAGGTAGCCCTTATGAAAAACTGTTTTTT. As protein: CAWTYLGSPYEKLFF.

A note on this clonotype: The germline gene is not matched at one end of the junction; a read error may be the cause. V and J are TRBV5-5 and TRBJ1-1; 8 nucleotides line up with TRBD1. The germline V gene encodes CDR1 SGHKS and CDR2 YYEKEE (reference sequence). The CDR3 sequence is 14 residues long. The chain's CDR3 is CASSTRGLNTEVFF. The CDR3 DNA is TGTGCCAGCAGCACCAGGGGGCTTAACACTGAAGTTTTCTTT.

The CDR3 here is CASSRGTALTEAFF. In nucleotides, the CDR3 is TGCGCCAGCAGCCGAGGGACTGCGCTCACTGAAGCTTTCTTT. The chain couples TRBV4-3 to TRBJ1-1, with a tentative D call TRBD1 (5 bases). This CDR3 region has 14 residues. The V and J ends lost 4 bases and 4 bases respectively, with 13 bases between them. Germline assignment: CDR1 LGHNA and CDR2 YSLEER.

Written as DNA, the CDR3 is TGCGCCAGCAGCCCCAGGTCAGGTTGGACAGGCACTGAAGCTTTCTTT. This sequence encodes CASSPRSGWTGTEAFF. The chain joins TRBV4-1 to TRBJ1-1; 7 bases fit TRBD1. The CDR3 totals 16 residues. CDR1 MGHRA and CDR2 YSYEKL come from the germline V gene. Trimming cost V 4 bases and J 4 bases; bases outside gene matches: 12.

The CDR3 reads CASSQDPGAGNYEQYF. CDR3 sequence (DNA): TGTGCCAGCAGCCAAGACCCGGGGGCCGGGAACTACGAGCAGTACTTC. The chain links TRBV3-1 to TRBJ2-7; the D gene could be TRBD1 or TRBD2 (6 bases each). Germline loops: CDR1 LGHDT, CDR2 YNNKEL (reference sequence). Trimming stripped 0 bases from V and 3 bases from J, with 15 bases between. The length of the CDR3 is 16 residues.

This clonotype appeared a few times. This chain links TRBV12-3 or TRBV12-4 with TRBJ2-2; TRBD2 might be the D (6 bases). The CDR3 length is 15 residues. Trimming pared 5 bases from V and 2 bases from J, leaving 12 bases between. The DNA of the CDR3 is TGTGCCAGCAGTACCCGACTAGATAACACCGGGGAGCTGTTTTTT. Its translation is CASSTRLDNTGELFF.

V and J are TRBV9 and TRBJ2-3; a possible D gene is TRBD1 (5 bases). The CDR3 spans 15 residues. Germline V gives CDR1 SGDLS, CDR2 YYNGEE. Trimming cost V 3 bases and J 2 bases, with 13 bases left between them. CDR3 residues: CASSDIGADTDTQYF. CDR3 in DNA: TGTGCCAGCAGCGATATTGGGGCAGACACAGATACGCAGTATTTT.

This clonotype occurred a few times. This chain joins TRBV7-2 and TRBJ2-2, with 7 nucleotides matching TRBD1. CDR1 is SGHTA and CDR2 is FQGNSA in the germline V gene. The CDR3 is 17 residues long. V was clipped by 5 bases and J by 0 bases; unmatched bases: 9. The chain's CDR3 is CASSLLQGTANTGELFF. The CDR3 nucleotides are TGTGCCAGCAGCCTACTACAGGGGACGGCGAACACCGGGGAGCTGTTTTTT.